These T cell receptor beta chains were read from a single sample in a study of OX40 agonist ivuxolimab in advanced cancers. Profiled with immunoSEQ multiplex PCR; TCRdb holds only in-frame clones, not every one. The sample yields fewer than 95,000 clones, about 80% seen once. Sequenced material: CD4+ or CD8+ T cells sorted from blood, taken in a trial of the OX40 agonist ivuxolimab. The source is an adult with an advanced solid tumor such as melanoma, head and neck, liver or kidney cancer. Both conserved end residues are part of each CDR3. Fields, in order: J gene, clone size, V gene, D gene, CDR3 DNA, CDR3 protein. The D gene is left open where the match is weak. Clone size is shown for a subset of rows, as once, few, many or a class of expanded clone.

TRBJ1-1	.	TRBV6-5	.	TGTGCCAGCAGTTTTGGACAGTCTGAAGCTTTCTTT	CASSFGQSEAFF
TRBJ1-1	few	TRBV30	TRBD1	TGTGCCTTCGGACAGGGAAAGGCTGAAGCTTTCTTT	CAFGQGKAEAFF
TRBJ2-1	.	TRBV7-2	.	TGTGCCAGCAGCTTAGTACCGGGACAAAGTCCCTACAATGAGCAGTTCTTC	CASSLVPGQSPYNEQFF
TRBJ2-3	.	TRBV5-1	.	TGCGCCAGCAGCTTCCGGGGGTCTGGGGCAGATACGCAGTATTTT	CASSFRGSGADTQYF
TRBJ2-1	few	TRBV10-3	.	TGTGCCATCAGTGAGTTAGAAAACTCCCTCTACAATGAGCAGTTCTTC	CAISELENSLYNEQFF
TRBJ1-4	.	TRBV6-1	.	TGTGCCAGCAGTGCTTGGGGGGGGACTAATGAAAAACTGTTTTTT	CASSAWGGTNEKLFF
TRBJ1-1	.	TRBV5-1	.	TGCGCCAGCAGCGGCGCGGGGGTCCCAGGCCCTGAAGCTTTCTTT	CASSGAGVPGPEAFF
TRBJ2-4	.	TRBV29-1	.	TGCAGCGTCAGGGTTCGAAATGAAAACATTCAGTACTTC	CSVRVRNENIQYF
TRBJ2-1	.	TRBV7-9	TRBD1	TGTGCCAGCAGCCTGACAGGGGTCAGCGAGCAGTTCTTC	CASSLTGVSEQFF
TRBJ2-2	.	TRBV7-9	.	TGTGCCAGCAGCTCCCTCGGGGCGGGCGTTAACACCGGGGAGCTGTTTTTT	CASSSLGAGVNTGELFF
TRBJ1-4	.	TRBV7-9	.	TGTGCCAGCAGCTTAGGGGGAGGCAATGAAAAACTGTTTTTT	CASSLGGGNEKLFF
TRBJ1-5	.	TRBV7-8	TRBD1	TGTGCCAGCGGACAGGGTGATGGCAATCAGCCCCAGCATTTT	CASGQGDGNQPQHF
TRBJ1-3	.	TRBV6-5	.	TGTGCCAGCAGTTACTCCGGCGGTGGAAACACCATATATTTT	CASSYSGGGNTIYF
TRBJ2-6	.	TRBV2	.	TGTGCCAGCAGTGAAGGGCGTACAGTCTCTGGGGCCAACGTCCTGACTTTC	CASSEGRTVSGANVLTF
TRBJ1-5	once	TRBV6-5	.	TGTGCCAGCAGTTGGGGAGGCGATGGTCAGCCCCAGCATTTT	CASSWGGDGQPQHF
TRBJ1-2	.	TRBV28	.	TGTGCCAGCAGTCCCCAGACCTTAATCCTCCCCATGGCCTATGGCTACACCTTC	CASSPQTLILPMAYGYTF
TRBJ1-6	.	TRBV7-9	TRBD1	TGTGCCATCCAGGACAGGGGTTACTCACCCCTCCACTTT	CAIQDRGYSPLHF
TRBJ2-7	.	TRBV6-6	TRBD1	TGTGCCACCCAGATGACAGGGAGCTCCTACGAGCAGTACTTC	CATQMTGSSYEQYF
TRBJ1-2	.	TRBV27	.	TGTGCCAGCAGACCCCTGGGCAGCGGCCCTCAACACGTAATTGTACCGCACTATGGCTACACCTTC	CASRPLGSGPQHVIVPHYGYTF
TRBJ2-6	.	TRBV4-1	.	TGCGCCAGCAGCCAAGACAGGCCCTTAAGTGGGGCCAACGTCCTGACTTTC	CASSQDRPLSGANVLTF
TRBJ2-3	.	TRBV27	.	TGTGCCAGCAGTTTCGGTAACAGGGTCACGACTGATACGCAGTATTTT	CASSFGNRVTTDTQYF
TRBJ2-2	.	TRBV12-2	.	TGTGCAAGTCGCTACGAACTCTGCCCCGACCCGGCCGGGGAGCTGTTTTTT	CASRYELCPDPAGELFF
TRBJ1-1	.	TRBV7-2	.	TGTGCCAGCAGCCGAACGATGGTCACTGAAGCTTTCTTT	CASSRTMVTEAFF
TRBJ2-4	.	TRBV5-6	TRBD1	TGTGCCAGCAGCCTAGCCAGGGGGCTACCGTACTTC	CASSLARGLPYF
TRBJ2-1	.	TRBV5-8	TRBD1	TGTGCCAGCAGCACCGGGGGGACAGGGGGCGGTGAGCAGTTCTTC	CASSTGGTGGGEQFF
TRBJ1-5	.	TRBV10-2	TRBD1	TGCGCCAGCTGGGGACAGGGGGACAATCAGCCCCAGCATTTT	CASWGQGDNQPQHF
TRBJ1-2	.	TRBV27	.	TGTGCCAGCAGTTTATCCCCAGGGAGGTATGGCTACACCTTC	CASSLSPGRYGYTF
TRBJ2-5	.	TRBV18	TRBD1	TGTGCCAGCTCCCGCGGACAGGGGTCCCGGGAGACCCAGTACTTC	CASSRGQGSRETQYF
TRBJ2-7	.	TRBV4-1	TRBD2	TGCGCCAGCAGCCCCCTCCCGGGACTAGCGGGAGTCCTCATCTACGAGCAGTACTTC	CASSPLPGLAGVLIYEQYF
TRBJ2-5	few	TRBV7-2	TRBD2	TGTGCCAGCAGCTCAGAAGTTCTTCTAGCGGGGAAACAAGAGACCCAGTACTTC	CASSSEVLLAGKQETQYF
TRBJ1-1	.	TRBV7-2	.	TGTGCCAGCAGCTCAAAAAGACAGGCTGAAGCTTTCTTT	CASSSKRQAEAFF